A selection of T cell receptor beta chains follows, all from one sample in a study of Ad26.COV2.S vaccination and SARS-CoV-2 variants. Measured with immunoSEQ multiplex PCR; TCRdb has only the in-frame clones, and not every one. Found here are approximately 500,000 clones, around 88% of them singletons; the top ten hold around 13%. The specimen comprised peripheral blood, sampled in a trial of Ad26.COV2.S vaccine versus placebo. These receptor sequences come from a person aged 18-60 years who received the Ad26.COV2.S COVID-19 vaccine or a placebo. Each CDR3 is given with its conserved first and last residue. Fields, in order: J gene, clone size, D gene, V gene, CDR3 DNA, CDR3 protein. The D gene is left open where the match is weak. The size of a clone is reported for some rows only, either as once, few or many, or as a class for expanded clones.

j_gene: TRBJ1-2; abundance: -; d_gene: -; v_gene: TRBV5-6; CDR3nt: TGTGCCAGCAGCCCCCGGCGGACTGGCTACACCTTC; CDR3aa: CASSPRRTGYTF
j_gene: TRBJ2-7; abundance: -; d_gene: TRBD1; v_gene: TRBV2; CDR3nt: TGTGCCAGCAGTGAAGCGTTGAGGGACAGGGGGCGATACTTC; CDR3aa: CASSEALRDRGRYF
j_gene: TRBJ2-5; abundance: few; d_gene: TRBD1; v_gene: TRBV24-1; CDR3nt: TGTGCCACCAGCCCGACAGGGTTAGAGACCCAGTACTTC; CDR3aa: CATSPTGLETQYF
j_gene: TRBJ1-2; abundance: -; d_gene: -; v_gene: TRBV27; CDR3nt: TGTGCCAGCAGTTTACAGGGTGCGGGGGCCTACGATGGCTACACCTTC; CDR3aa: CASSLQGAGAYDGYTF
j_gene: TRBJ2-2; abundance: -; d_gene: -; v_gene: TRBV7-8; CDR3nt: TGTGCCAGCAGCTTAGTGGGGAACACCGGGGAGCTGTTTTTT; CDR3aa: CASSLVGNTGELFF
j_gene: TRBJ2-7; abundance: -; d_gene: -; v_gene: TRBV29-1; CDR3nt: TGCAGCGTTGAAGATTTTGACAGCCCCTACGAGCAGTACTTC; CDR3aa: CSVEDFDSPYEQYF
j_gene: TRBJ2-7; abundance: -; d_gene: TRBD1; v_gene: TRBV2; CDR3nt: TGTGCCAGCAGTCGGGACAGGTCCTACGAGCAGTACTTC; CDR3aa: CASSRDRSYEQYF
j_gene: TRBJ2-3; abundance: -; d_gene: TRBD2; v_gene: TRBV27; CDR3nt: TGTGCCAGCAGCAGTCTGGGGACTAGCGGCACAGATACGCAGTATTTT; CDR3aa: CASSSLGTSGTDTQYF
j_gene: TRBJ1-1; abundance: -; d_gene: -; v_gene: TRBV30; CDR3nt: TGTGCCTGGGATCGGGAACGGGGGACTGAAGCTTTCTTT; CDR3aa: CAWDRERGTEAFF
j_gene: TRBJ2-7; abundance: few; d_gene: TRBD1; v_gene: TRBV5-8; CDR3nt: TGTGCCAGCAGCCTAACAGGGGGCTTCTACGAGCAGTACTTC; CDR3aa: CASSLTGGFYEQYF
j_gene: TRBJ1-4; abundance: -; d_gene: -; v_gene: TRBV28; CDR3nt: -; CDR3aa: CASSTSLVGAPNEKLFF
j_gene: TRBJ2-7; abundance: -; d_gene: -; v_gene: TRBV4-3; CDR3nt: TGCGCCAGCAGCCAAGATACATTCCCACGGGGGCAGTACTTC; CDR3aa: CASSQDTFPRGQYF
j_gene: TRBJ2-7; abundance: -; d_gene: -; v_gene: TRBV4-2; CDR3nt: TGTGCCAGCAGTGGGCGGAAGGGGCCAGGGCCCTACGAGCAGTACTTC; CDR3aa: CASSGRKGPGPYEQYF
j_gene: TRBJ2-1; abundance: -; d_gene: -; v_gene: TRBV11-1; CDR3nt: TGTGCCAGCAGCTTAGTTGGGCAGGGCCCCTACAATGAGCAGTTCTTC; CDR3aa: CASSLVGQGPYNEQFF
j_gene: TRBJ2-5; abundance: -; d_gene: -; v_gene: TRBV4-3; CDR3nt: TGCGCCAGCAGCCAACTCTCAGGGGGAGGGGAGACCCAGTACTTC; CDR3aa: CASSQLSGGGETQYF
j_gene: TRBJ1-1; abundance: -; d_gene: -; v_gene: TRBV30; CDR3nt: TGTGCCTGGAGTGTAACTGGGGAAGCTTTCTTT; CDR3aa: CAWSVTGEAFF
j_gene: TRBJ2-7; abundance: -; d_gene: -; v_gene: TRBV23-1; CDR3nt: TGCGCCAGCAGTCAACCCCGAGAAAAGGTGAGGGACTACGAGCAGTACTTC; CDR3aa: CASSQPREKVRDYEQYF
j_gene: TRBJ2-3; abundance: -; d_gene: -; v_gene: TRBV3-1/TRBV3-2; CDR3nt: TGTGCCAGCAGCCCCGGGACGGATACGCAGTATTTT; CDR3aa: CASSPGTDTQYF
j_gene: TRBJ2-3; abundance: -; d_gene: TRBD2; v_gene: TRBV2; CDR3nt: TGTGCCAGCAGTGAGCGCGGGGGGTGGACAGATACGCAGTATTTT; CDR3aa: CASSERGGWTDTQYF
j_gene: TRBJ2-1; abundance: -; d_gene: TRBD1; v_gene: TRBV27; CDR3nt: TGTGCCAGCAGGAGGACAGGGAATAGTGAGCAGTTCTTC; CDR3aa: CASRRTGNSEQFF
j_gene: TRBJ1-1; abundance: once; d_gene: -; v_gene: TRBV5-8; CDR3nt: TGTGCCAGCAGCTTGGGTCGGAGGGGGAACACTGAAGCTTTCTTT; CDR3aa: CASSLGRRGNTEAFF
j_gene: TRBJ2-1; abundance: once; d_gene: -; v_gene: TRBV21-1; CDR3nt: TGTGCCAGCAGAGAAGGATCACGGACTGGGAATGAGCAGTTCTTC; CDR3aa: CASREGSRTGNEQFF
j_gene: TRBJ2-2; abundance: -; d_gene: -; v_gene: TRBV6-5; CDR3nt: TGTGCCAGTCGGGTGAACACCGGGGAGCTGTTTTTT; CDR3aa: CASRVNTGELFF
j_gene: TRBJ2-5; abundance: once; d_gene: TRBD2; v_gene: TRBV11-2; CDR3nt: TGTGCCAGCAGCCCGAAGGGGGTAGTAGCGGGAGGGCGGGAGACCCAGTACTTC; CDR3aa: CASSPKGVVAGGRETQYF
j_gene: TRBJ2-3; abundance: -; d_gene: TRBD2; v_gene: TRBV27; CDR3nt: TGTGCCAGCAGTTCTCCAGGGACTAGCAAAGATACGCAGTATTTT; CDR3aa: CASSSPGTSKDTQYF
j_gene: TRBJ1-1; abundance: -; d_gene: -; v_gene: TRBV2; CDR3nt: TGTGCCAGCACCTCACCGGGGAAGGCTGAAGCTTTCTTT; CDR3aa: CASTSPGKAEAFF